Listed here is a single TCR beta chain. V lost 2 bases and J lost 2, with 7 bases in between. CDR1 and CDR2 from the germline V gene are MNHEY and SVGAGI. The CDR3 contains 13 residues. This entry belongs to a study of technical replicates of blood from several donors. Measured with immunoSEQ multiplex PCR; TCRdb has only the in-frame clones, and not every one. The table includes around 92,000 clones, 90% to 97% detected once. The rearrangement joins TRBV6-5 to TRBJ2-7; unclear D gene. Input material: T cells isolated from PBMCs. The clonotype was recovered from a human donor in good health. The CDR3 loop reads CASSYGPTYEQYF. DNA for the CDR3: TGTGCCAGCAGTTACGGGCCTACCTACGAGCAGTACTTC.